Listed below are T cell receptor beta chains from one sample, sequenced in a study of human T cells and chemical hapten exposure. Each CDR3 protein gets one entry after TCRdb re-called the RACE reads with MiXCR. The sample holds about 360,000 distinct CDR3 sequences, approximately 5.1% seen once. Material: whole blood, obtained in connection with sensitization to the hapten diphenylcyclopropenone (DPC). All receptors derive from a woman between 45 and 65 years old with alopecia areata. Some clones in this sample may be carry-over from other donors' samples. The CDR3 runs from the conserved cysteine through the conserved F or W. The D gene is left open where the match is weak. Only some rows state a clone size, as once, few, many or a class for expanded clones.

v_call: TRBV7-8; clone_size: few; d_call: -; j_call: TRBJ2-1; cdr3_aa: CASSFPGRSYNEQFF; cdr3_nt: TGTGCCAGCAGCTTCCCAGGCCGCTCCTACAATGAGCAGTTCTTC
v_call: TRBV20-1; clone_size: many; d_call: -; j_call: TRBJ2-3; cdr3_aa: CSALRGSTDTQYF; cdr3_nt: TGCAGTGCTTTAAGGGGGTCCACAGATACGCAGTATTTT
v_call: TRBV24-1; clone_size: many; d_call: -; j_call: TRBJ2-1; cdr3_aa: CATSDRLAEYNEQFF; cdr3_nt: TGTGCCACCAGCGATAGATTAGCGGAGTACAATGAGCAGTTCTTC
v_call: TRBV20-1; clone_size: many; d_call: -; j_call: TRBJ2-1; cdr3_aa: CSAERGSNEQFF; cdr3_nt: TGCAGTGCTGAGAGGGGCAGCAATGAGCAGTTCTTC
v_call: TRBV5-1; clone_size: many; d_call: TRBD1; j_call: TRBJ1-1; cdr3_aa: CASSLLTGVSEAFF; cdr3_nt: TGCGCCAGCAGCCTACTAACAGGGGTCTCTGAAGCTTTCTTT
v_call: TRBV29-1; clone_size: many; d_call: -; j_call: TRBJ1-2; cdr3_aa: CSVDAESHYGYTF; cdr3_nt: TGCAGCGTTGATGCAGAGAGCCACTATGGCTACACCTTC
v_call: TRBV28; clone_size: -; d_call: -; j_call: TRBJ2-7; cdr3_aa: CASSLYGSYYEQYF; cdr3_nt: TGTGCCAGCAGTTTATACGGCTCGTACTACGAGCAGTACTTC
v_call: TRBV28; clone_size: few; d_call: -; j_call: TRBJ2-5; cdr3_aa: CASRPGRGETQYF; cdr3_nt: TGTGCCAGCAGGCCTGGTCGGGGGGAGACCCAGTACTTC
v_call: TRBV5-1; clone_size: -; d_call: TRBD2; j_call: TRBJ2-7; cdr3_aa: CASSAGTSAYEQYF; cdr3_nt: TGCGCCAGCAGCGCCGGGACTAGCGCTTACGAGCAGTACTTC
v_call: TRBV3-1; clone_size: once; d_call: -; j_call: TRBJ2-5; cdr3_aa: CASSNRGAKETQYF; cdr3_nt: TGTGCCAGCAGCAATCGTGGGGCCAAAGAGACCCAGTACTTC
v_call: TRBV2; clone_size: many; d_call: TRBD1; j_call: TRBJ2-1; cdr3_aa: CATGQGAGNEQFF; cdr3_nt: TGTGCCACCGGACAGGGGGCAGGGAATGAGCAGTTCTTC
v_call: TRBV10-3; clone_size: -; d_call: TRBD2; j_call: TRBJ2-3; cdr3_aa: CAISPPPTSGGAWTQYF; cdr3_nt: TGTGCCATCAGTCCTCCCCCCACTAGCGGGGGGGCATGGACGCAGTATTTT
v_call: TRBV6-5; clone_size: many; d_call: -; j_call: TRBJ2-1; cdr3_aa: CASSYKSYNEQFF; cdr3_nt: TGTGCCAGCAGTTACAAAAGCTACAATGAGCAGTTCTTC
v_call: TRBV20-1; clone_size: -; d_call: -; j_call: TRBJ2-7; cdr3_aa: CSATDRLYEQYF; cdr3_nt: TGCAGTGCTACCGACAGGCTCTACGAGCAGTACTTC
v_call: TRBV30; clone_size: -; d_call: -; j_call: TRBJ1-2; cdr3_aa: CAWSVGGRRGYTF; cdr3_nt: TGTGCCTGGAGTGTAGGAGGGCGGCGCGGCTACACCTTC
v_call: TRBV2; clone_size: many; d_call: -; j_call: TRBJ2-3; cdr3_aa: CASSGRVANTDTQYF; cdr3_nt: TGTGCCAGCAGTGGTAGAGTGGCGAACACAGATACGCAGTATTTT
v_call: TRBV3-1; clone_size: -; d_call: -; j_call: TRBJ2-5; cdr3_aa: CASSQDPRTQYF; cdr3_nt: TGTGCCAGCAGCCAAGATCCGCGGACCCAGTACTTC
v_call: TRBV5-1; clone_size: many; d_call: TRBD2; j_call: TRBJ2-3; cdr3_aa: CASSTGLAGGLSTDTQYF; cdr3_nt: TGCGCCAGCAGCACCGGACTAGCGGGGGGCCTTAGCACAGATACGCAGTATTTT
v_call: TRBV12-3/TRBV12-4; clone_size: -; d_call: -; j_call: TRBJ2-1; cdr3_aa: CASNFQGFNEQFF; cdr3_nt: TGTGCCAGCAACTTTCAGGGGTTCAATGAGCAGTTCTTC
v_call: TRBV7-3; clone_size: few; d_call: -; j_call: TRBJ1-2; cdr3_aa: CASSPGVDGSYGYTF; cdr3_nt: TGTGCCAGCAGCCCTGGGGTCGACGGAAGCTATGGCTACACCTTC
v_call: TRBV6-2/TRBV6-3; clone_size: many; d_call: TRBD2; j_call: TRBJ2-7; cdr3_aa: CASSYRERDDSYEQYF; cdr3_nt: TGTGCCAGCAGTTACAGGGAGCGGGACGACTCCTACGAGCAGTACTTC
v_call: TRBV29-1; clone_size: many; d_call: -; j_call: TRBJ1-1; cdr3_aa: CSVRQAMNTEAFF; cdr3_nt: TGCAGCGTTCGACAGGCTATGAACACTGAAGCTTTCTTT
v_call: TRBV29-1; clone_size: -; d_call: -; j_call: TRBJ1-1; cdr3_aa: CSVGVGQNTEAFF; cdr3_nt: TGCAGCGTTGGCGTGGGTCAGAACACTGAAGCTTTCTTT
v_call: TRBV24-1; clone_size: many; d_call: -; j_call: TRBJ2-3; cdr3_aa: CATMDSYTDTQYF; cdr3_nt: TGTGCCACCATGGACAGTTACACAGATACGCAGTATTTT
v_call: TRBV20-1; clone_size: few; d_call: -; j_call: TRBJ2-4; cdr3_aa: CSATVPLAKNIQYF; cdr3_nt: TGCAGTGCAACGGTACCTCTAGCCAAAAACATTCAGTACTTC
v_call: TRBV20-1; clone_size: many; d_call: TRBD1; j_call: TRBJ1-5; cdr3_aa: CSARGTLRGQGVNQPQHF; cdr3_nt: TGCAGTGCTAGAGGAACCTTGAGAGGACAGGGGGTGAATCAGCCCCAGCATTTT
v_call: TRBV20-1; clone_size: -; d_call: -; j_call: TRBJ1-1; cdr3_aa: CSARVIERSTEAFF; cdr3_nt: TGCAGTGCTAGAGTAATCGAACGCTCCACTGAAGCTTTCTTT
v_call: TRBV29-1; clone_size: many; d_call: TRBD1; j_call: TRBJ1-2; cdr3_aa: CSCQGESYGYTF; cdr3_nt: TGCAGCTGTCAGGGGGAAAGCTATGGCTACACCTTC
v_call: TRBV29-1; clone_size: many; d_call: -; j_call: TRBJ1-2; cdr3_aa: CSDADRKNYGYTF; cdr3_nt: TGCAGCGACGCGGACAGAAAAAACTATGGCTACACCTTC
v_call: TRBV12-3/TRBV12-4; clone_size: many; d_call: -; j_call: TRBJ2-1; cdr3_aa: CASSPRLLSYNEQFF; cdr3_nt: TGTGCCAGCAGCCCTAGACTACTCTCCTACAATGAGCAGTTCTTC
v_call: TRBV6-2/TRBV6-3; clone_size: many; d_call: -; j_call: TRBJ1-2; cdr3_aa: CASSFPIGAGYTF; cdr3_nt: TGTGCCAGCAGTTTCCCGATAGGAGCTGGCTACACCTTC